The 13 T cell receptor beta chains in this list originate from one sample, sequenced in a study of T cell repertoires in cytomegalovirus infection. TCRdb re-called the reads with MiXCR, one entry per CDR3 protein. The data show under 850,000 distinct CDR3 sequences, 35% to 40% seen once. Source material: PBMCs. These receptors originate from a human donor in good health (CMV status not recorded). Some clones in this sample may be carry-over from other donors' samples.

This clonotype has a single count. The chain couples TRBV29-1 to TRBJ1-4; D uncertain. The CDR3 is 12 residues long. Per germline, CDR1 SQVTM and CDR2 ANQGSEA. Trimming took 5 bases from V and 5 from J, leaving 9 bases between them. For the CDR3, the DNA is TGCAGCGTTCGGTCCGGAAATGAAAAACTGTTTTTT. This codes for CSVRSGNEKLFF. The whole variable domain, filled in from reference TRBV29-1 and TRBJ1-4, reads SAVISQKPSRDICQRGTSLTIQCQVDSQVTMMFWYRQQPGQSLTLIATANQGSEATYESGFVIDKFPISRPNLTFSTLTVSNMSPEDSSIYLCSVRSGNEKLFFGSGTQLSVL.

The chain couples TRBV7-9 to TRBJ2-7; 9 bases line up with TRBD2. J gave up 0 bases and V 5 bases, and 5 bases lay outside the gene matches. CDR3 size: 15 residues. Germline V gives CDR1 SEHNR, CDR2 FQNEAQ (reference sequence). The CDR3 sequence: CASSPSGAFSYEQYF. As DNA, the CDR3 is TGTGCCAGCAGCCCTAGCGGGGCTTTCTCCTACGAGCAGTACTTC.

This clonotype showed up just a few times. V is TRBV6-1 and J is TRBJ2-1; 7 bases fit TRBD2. CDR3 length: 18 amino acids. The V and J ends lost 2 bases and 7 bases, in that order; junction bases with no gene match: 17. The germline V gene encodes CDR1 MNHNS and CDR2 SASEGT. The CDR3 DNA is TGTGCCAGCAGTGAAAGGGCAGAGTGGCGGGAGATTGGGAATGAGCAGTTCTTC. This gives the protein CASSERAEWREIGNEQFF.

The genes are TRBV19 and TRBJ2-1, with a tentative D call TRBD2 (7 bases). CDR3 size: 12 residues. CDR1 is LNHDA, CDR2 SQIVND, per germline (reference sequence). The V end was cut by 3 bases, the J end by 11 bases, with 11 bases between. Here the CDR3 DNA reads TGTGCCAGTAGTATGGGGGGGCTTCAGCAGTTCTTC. It translates to CASSMGGLQQFF.

A few counts support this clonotype. The gene calls are TRBV7-9 and TRBJ2-7; 9 bases align to TRBD2. CDR1 is SEHNR, CDR2 FQNEAQ, per germline (reference sequence). Unmatched junction bases numbered 13, after V lost 3 bases and J lost 4 bases. The CDR3 totals 17 residues. For the CDR3, the DNA is TGTGCCAGCAGCTTTCCGCGGGTAGCGGGAGATAATTACGAGCAGTACTTC. Amino acids: CASSFPRVAGDNYEQYF.

This sequence joins TRBV10-2 and TRBJ2-3; TRBD1 agrees at 7 bases. This CDR3 is built from 17 residues. CDR1 WSHSY and CDR2 SAAADI come from the germline V gene. J lost 2 bases, V lost 7 bases, and 15 bases had no gene match. Here the CDR3 DNA reads TGCGCCAGCATGTCAGGGGGTATTACCCGAAACACAGATACGCAGTATTTT. It specifies CASMSGGITRNTDTQYF.

This rearrangement joins TRBV2 to TRBJ2-7; D is unresolved. This CDR3 has 12 residues. Trimming left V 6 bases short and J 3 bases short, with 9 bases between. Germline CDR1 SNHLY, CDR2 FYNNEI. The CDR3 DNA reads as TGTGCCAGCAGCGTTGTCCTCTACGAGCAGTACTTC. It codes for CASSVVLYEQYF.

In nucleotides, the CDR3 is TGTGCCAGCAGTTTAAGTCCCCGAAACACCATATATTTT. The encoded protein is CASSLSPRNTIYF. The rearrangement uses TRBV27 and TRBJ1-3; no firm D call. The CDR3 spans 13 residues. The V gene's germline CDR1 is MNHEY and CDR2 SMNVEV (reference sequence). The germline V and J ends were trimmed by 2 bases and 5 bases, with 7 bases remaining between them.

The gene calls are TRBV13 and TRBJ1-4; tentatively, D is TRBD1 (5 bases). The CDR3 is 13 residues long. The V gene lost 10 bases and the J gene lost 8 bases, with 17 bases spanning the gap. The germline CDR1 and CDR2 sequences are PRHDT and FYEKMQ (reference sequence). CDR3: CATRGTTKEKLFF. CDR3 nucleotides: TGTGCCACCCGAGGGACCACGAAGGAAAAACTGTTTTTT.

The chain uses TRBV19 and TRBJ1-2, with 7 nucleotides matching TRBD1. The trim removed 1 base at V and 6 bases at J, leaving 5 bases unmatched. Germline V gene lookup returns CDR1 LNHDA and CDR2 SQIVND (reference sequence). The CDR3 extends over 14 amino acids. The CDR3 DNA sequence: TGTGCCAGTAGTATAGCGACAGGGCTGCATGGCTACACCTTC. Its protein is CASSIATGLHGYTF.

This clonotype came up a few times. The CDR3 nucleotides read TGTGCCAGCAGTTGGGTTAGCGGGAGTTCCTACGAGCAGTACTTC. As protein: CASSWVSGSSYEQYF. J is TRBJ2-7 and V is TRBV12-3 or TRBV12-4; 9 bases align to TRBD2. The CDR3 is made up of 15 amino acids. After removal of 4 bases from V and 1 base from J, the junction contained 5 bases not matched to a gene.

The chain recombines TRBV27 with TRBJ1-1, with a possible D match to TRBD1 (5 bases). CDR1 is MNHEY and CDR2 is SMNVEV in the germline V gene (reference sequence). The length of the CDR3 is 17 residues. Between the trimmed V and J ends, which lost 5 bases and 6 bases, there was a span of 25 bases. In nucleotides, the CDR3 is TGTGCCAGCAGTCTAATCACTCACGGGGGAATATTCGCTGAAGCTTTCTTT. Protein: CASSLITHGGIFAEAFF.

This clonotype was observed a few times. This chain links TRBV6-1 with TRBJ2-1; a possible D gene is TRBD2 (6 bases). Germline V gene sequence: CDR1 MNHNS, CDR2 SASEGT. Trimming pared 6 bases from V and 6 bases from J, leaving 18 bases between. CDR3 length: 15 amino acids. CDR3 residues: CASSVSRAGLNEQFF. CDR3 coding DNA: TGTGCCAGCAGCGTCAGCAGGGCGGGGCTCAATGAGCAGTTCTTC.